These T cell receptor beta chains were read from a single sample in a study of neurological immune-mediated disorders. From the 5' RACE reads, TCRdb called clonotypes with MiXCR, one entry per CDR3 protein. Of 65,000 to 70,000 distinct CDR3 sequences listed, 3.9% are singletons. Input material: PBMCs. These receptors were obtained from a man between 25 and 39 years old with multiple sclerosis. Each CDR3 is given with its conserved first and last residue. Fields, in order: J gene, V gene, clone size, D gene, CDR3 protein, CDR3 DNA. A D gene is named only where the DNA matches it firmly. Rows give clone size only sometimes, using once, few, many, or a class for an expanded clone.

>TRBJ2-1|TRBV28|many|TRBD2
CASSRRKRGGQPNEQFF
TGTGCCAGCAGCCGACGAAAGCGGGGGGGCCAACCTAATGAGCAGTTCTTC
>TRBJ2-2|TRBV20-1|many|-
CSARDTLEAGELFF
TGCAGTGCTAGAGATACCCTAGAGGCCGGGGAGCTGTTTTTT
>TRBJ1-5|TRBV27|many|-
CATSLSSGFGQPQHF
TGTGCCACCAGTTTATCGTCGGGGTTTGGTCAGCCCCAGCATTTT
>TRBJ2-1|TRBV7-2|many|-
CASSPADNEQFF
TGTGCCAGCAGCCCGGCGGACAATGAGCAGTTCTTC
>TRBJ1-2|TRBV5-6|many|TRBD1
CASSLGQDYYGYTF
TGTGCCAGCAGCCTGGGACAGGACTACTATGGCTACACCTTC
>TRBJ1-2|TRBV6-6|many|-
CASSFLPGLSGYTF
TGTGCCAGCAGTTTTCTCCCGGGACTATCTGGCTACACCTTC
>TRBJ2-7|TRBV20-1|many|TRBD1
CSADRGRREQYF
TGCAGTGCGGACAGGGGGAGGCGCGAGCAGTACTTC
>TRBJ2-2|TRBV11-2|-|-
CASVRTATTGELFF
TGTGCCAGCGTTAGGACAGCGACCACCGGGGAGCTGTTTTTT
>TRBJ2-7|TRBV7-8|many|-
CASSSLLHEQYF
TGTGCCAGCAGCTCCCTACTTCACGAGCAGTACTTC
>TRBJ1-5|TRBV20-1|-|-
CSARDSIGPNQPQHF
TGCAGTGCTAGGGATTCTATCGGACCGAATCAGCCCCAGCATTTT
>TRBJ2-2|TRBV5-1|many|TRBD1
CASSLLGQGKTELFF
TGCGCCAGCAGCTTGCTGGGACAGGGAAAGACGGAGCTGTTTTTT
>TRBJ1-6|TRBV15|many|-
CATSRVHVEYGSPLHF
TGTGCCACCAGCAGAGTTCACGTTGAGTATGGTTCACCCCTCCACTTT
>TRBJ2-7|TRBV4-1|many|TRBD1
CASSHRDRGYEQYF
TGCGCCAGCAGCCATCGGGACAGGGGTTACGAGCAGTACTTC
>TRBJ2-3|TRBV6-1|many|-
CASSKGRLGEDTQYF
TGTGCCAGCAGTAAGGGTCGCCTGGGTGAAGATACGCAGTATTTT
>TRBJ2-5|TRBV5-1|many|-
CASSLASRDQETQYF
TGCGCCAGCAGCTTGGCCTCCCGGGACCAAGAGACCCAGTACTTC
>TRBJ2-1|TRBV27|many|-
CASSWGPWGNEQFF
TGTGCCAGCAGTTGGGGACCATGGGGCAATGAGCAGTTCTTC
>TRBJ2-7|TRBV6-5|many|-
CASSYSGLWTYEQYF
TGTGCCAGCAGTTACTCGGGGCTATGGACCTACGAGCAGTACTTC
>TRBJ2-1|TRBV12-3/TRBV12-4|many|-
CASSLAGTYKSNEQFF
TGTGCCAGCAGTTTAGCGGGAACCTACAAATCCAATGAGCAGTTCTTC
>TRBJ2-7|TRBV7-6|many|-
CASSREFDYEQYF
TGTGCCAGCAGTAGGGAATTCGACTACGAGCAGTACTTC
>TRBJ1-1|TRBV29-1|many|-
CSVFVNTEAFF
TGCAGCGTTTTCGTGAACACTGAAGCTTTCTTT
>TRBJ1-2|TRBV5-4|many|-
CASSPGTELYGYTF
TGTGCCAGCAGCCCCGGGACTGAATTATATGGCTACACCTTC
>TRBJ1-5|TRBV6-5|many|-
CASSFVPGQPQHF
TGTGCCAGCAGTTTTGTCCCGGGCCAGCCCCAGCATTTT
>TRBJ2-2|TRBV4-2|many|TRBD2
CASSQEGLGGSGELFF
TGTGCCAGCAGCCAAGAGGGACTAGGGGGATCCGGGGAGCTGTTTTTT
>TRBJ2-7|TRBV10-3|many|-
CAISGQDSYEQYF
TGTGCCATCAGTGGACAGGATTCCTACGAGCAGTACTTC
>TRBJ1-2|TRBV5-1|many|TRBD1
CASSSRQGANYGYTF
TGCGCCAGCAGCTCAAGACAGGGAGCTAACTATGGCTACACCTTC
>TRBJ1-5|TRBV20-1|many|-
CSARNTRAGGNQPQHF
TGCAGTGCTAGAAATACTAGGGCGGGGGGCAATCAGCCCCAGCATTTT
>TRBJ2-3|TRBV5-1|many|-
CASSLGLSPTDTQYF
TGCGCCAGCAGCTTGGGGCTATCCCCCACAGATACGCAGTATTTT
>TRBJ2-5|TRBV20-1|many|-
CSARGESGSPEALKGPQETQYF
TGCAGTGCTAGAGGGGAATCAGGTTCTCCCGAGGCTCTCAAAGGGCCCCAAGAGACCCAGTACTTC
>TRBJ2-7|TRBV7-2|many|-
CASSLEGGISYEQYF
TGTGCCAGCAGCTTAGAGGGGGGGATCTCCTACGAGCAGTACTTC
>TRBJ2-5|TRBV28|many|-
CASSTAGTSILETQYF
TGTGCCAGCAGCACTGCCGGGACATCGATTCTAGAGACCCAGTACTTC
>TRBJ1-5|TRBV3-1|few|TRBD1
CASSRTGGGQPQNF
TGTGCCAGCAGCCGGACAGGTGGGGGCCAGCCCCAGAATTTT
>TRBJ1-3|TRBV9|many|-
CASSPTGDTGNTIYF
TGTGCCAGCAGCCCGACGGGAGATACGGGAAACACCATATATTTT
>TRBJ1-1|TRBV20-1|many|-
CSAGGLTGTMNTEAFF
TGCAGTGCTGGGGGGCTTACAGGTACCATGAACACTGAAGCTTTCTTT
>TRBJ1-4|TRBV3-2|many|-
CASSQHDRVLFF
TGTGCCAGCAGCCAACATGACAGGGTGCTGTTTTTT
>TRBJ2-7|TRBV5-1|many|-
CASSLHNTDYEQYF
TGCGCCAGCAGCTTGCATAATACAGATTACGAGCAGTACTTC
>TRBJ2-7|TRBV18|-|TRBD1
CASSPTTGAPYEQYF
TGTGCCAGCTCACCGACGACAGGGGCCCCCTACGAGCAGTACTTC
>TRBJ2-4|TRBV20-1|many|-
CSARMIRLAKNIQYF
TGCAGTGCTAGAATGATACGGCTAGCCAAAAACATTCAGTACTTC
>TRBJ2-2|TRBV5-6|many|-
CASSEGGSGNTGELFF
TGTGCCAGCAGCGAGGGGGGGTCCGGGAACACCGGGGAGCTGTTTTTT
>TRBJ2-5|TRBV9|many|TRBD2
CASSTRPSGGKETQYF
TGTGCCAGCAGCACACGCCCTAGCGGGGGGAAAGAGACCCAGTACTTC
>TRBJ2-1|TRBV10-1|many|TRBD1
CASSESEGADEQFF
TGCGCCAGCAGTGAGTCCGAGGGGGCGGATGAGCAGTTCTTC
>TRBJ2-7|TRBV12-5|many|TRBD1
CASGLAPHGGTGFRPYEQYF
TGTGCTAGTGGTTTGGCCCCTCACGGCGGGACAGGGTTTCGACCCTACGAGCAGTACTTC
>TRBJ1-6|TRBV20-1|many|TRBD1
CSARDPGQGDNSPLHF
TGCAGTGCCAGGGATCCGGGACAGGGGGATAATTCACCCCTCCACTTT
>TRBJ2-1|TRBV7-9|many|-
CASSPEDPGEQFF
TGTGCCAGCAGCCCCGAGGACCCCGGTGAGCAGTTCTTC
>TRBJ1-2|TRBV25-1|many|-
CASRTGSSGGYTF
TGTGCCAGCAGGACGGGGTCGTCTGGTGGCTACACCTTC
>TRBJ1-3|TRBV7-2|many|-
CASSQGVGNTIYF
TGTGCCAGCAGCCAAGGGGTTGGAAACACCATATATTTT
>TRBJ2-5|TRBV12-3/TRBV12-4|many|TRBD2
CASSGLAGVLQETQYF
TGTGCCAGCAGCGGACTAGCGGGGGTCCTCCAAGAGACCCAGTACTTC
>TRBJ2-7|TRBV27|-|-
CASSGGKGYEQYF
TGTGCCAGCAGTGGGGGAAAGGGTTACGAGCAGTACTTC
>TRBJ2-5|TRBV18|many|-
CASSSSETQYF
TGTGCCAGCTCATCCTCTGAGACCCAGTACTTC
>TRBJ2-1|TRBV5-1|many|TRBD2
CASSSGLAGGPDEQFF
TGCGCCAGCAGCTCGGGACTAGCGGGGGGTCCCGATGAGCAGTTCTTC
>TRBJ1-5|TRBV12-3/TRBV12-4|many|-
CASGSSGDNQPQHF
TGTGCCAGCGGATCTTCGGGCGACAATCAGCCCCAGCATTTT
>TRBJ2-7|TRBV19|-|-
CASSITGPAYEQYF
TGTGCCAGTAGTATAACAGGTCCGGCCTACGAGCAGTACTTC
>TRBJ2-5|TRBV11-2|many|-
CASSPGGSPFQETQYF
TGTGCCAGCAGCCCTGGAGGGTCCCCTTTCCAAGAGACCCAGTACTTC
>TRBJ2-3|TRBV20-1|many|-
CSAIQVDTQYF
TGCAGTGCTATCCAGGTGGATACGCAGTATTTT
>TRBJ1-6|TRBV20-1|many|-
CSAPDVSSYNSPLHF
TGCAGTGCTCCCGATGTAAGCTCCTATAATTCACCCCTCCACTTT
>TRBJ2-1|TRBV7-6|many|-
CASSLDPGSGNEQFF
TGTGCCAGCAGCTTAGATCCGGGGTCCGGGAATGAGCAGTTCTTC
>TRBJ1-2|TRBV11-2|many|-
CASSSRDGWLGGYTF
TGTGCCAGCAGCTCCAGGGACGGATGGCTGGGTGGCTACACCTTC
>TRBJ2-3|TRBV10-2|many|TRBD1
CASSPTGAVGTDTQYF
TGCGCCAGCAGCCCAACAGGGGCGGTCGGCACAGATACGCAGTATTTT